This T cell receptor beta chain comes out of a study of blood T cell repertoires in COVID-19. Study as a whole: Some COVID-19 samples were acute and others convalescent; all came from the United States, Italy and Spain.

As handled by the study authors: Scientists estimated how many nucleated cells there were by amplifying reference gene primers. Assay used: immunoSEQ multiplex PCR; TCRdb lists only in-frame clones, some missing. D and trimming come from the DNA, and the V and J calls and clone size come from that table. The sample lists 200,000 to 250,000 clones; about 87% were seen once. Germline values: CDR1 MNHEY, CDR2 SMNVEV (reference sequence). The CDR3 runs to 17 residues. The V segment lost 5 bases and the J segment 1 base; nucleotides outside the gene matches: 3. Study members were between about 18 and 100 years old and lived in about two dozen US regions.

The sequence was collected from a woman aged 25 to 45 with acute COVID-19. V gene TRBV27 combines with J gene TRBJ2-2, with TRBD2 matching 14 bases. Sequencing was performed on PBMCs or T cells enriched from blood (not recorded which). CDR3 sequence reads: CASSGTSGGVNTGELFF. In nucleotides, the CDR3 is TGTGCCAGCAGTGGGACTAGCGGGGGAGTGAACACCGGGGAGCTGTTTTTT.